The 10 T cell receptor beta chains reported below all come from one sample, sequenced in a study of T cells after posttransplantation cyclophosphamide (dated by TCRdb to between 2015 and 2016). To prepare the library, the immunoSEQ multiplex PCR assay was applied. The table comes from immuneACCESS by way of TCRdb, which keeps in-frame sequences with V and J called. Part of the clones is missing from these tables; in studies checked, under half for an unresolved V gene and the rest for unknown reasons. The table notes some 50,000 clones here, none of them singletons. Clones ranked in the top ten supply 2% to 2.5% of the sample. Sequencing input: PBMCs. The receptors shown here come from a man in his forties in good health, CMV-negative, and a related stem cell transplant donor.

The table lists this clone with many counts. The CDR3 DNA reads TGTGCCTGGAGTGGCGCCCCGCGGGGAAACACCATATATTTT. This gives the protein CAWSGAPRGNTIYF. This rearrangement joins TRBV30 to TRBJ1-3; D not resolved. The CDR3 runs 14 residues. Looked up from germline, CDR1 is GTSNPN and CDR2 is SVGIG (reference sequence). V was clipped by 1 base and J by 4 bases, with 11 bases between them.

This clone was counted at least ten times. V usage is TRBV6-1 and J usage is TRBJ2-1, with 7 bases fitting TRBD1. Germline V gene lookup returns CDR1 MNHNS and CDR2 SASEGT. The junction had 0 bases not matched to a gene; V was cut back by 4 bases and J by 3 bases. This CDR3 has 13 amino acids. CDR3 protein: CASSGDSYNEQFF. CDR3 sequence (DNA): TGTGCCAGCAGTGGGGACAGCTACAATGAGCAGTTCTTC.

This clone was counted ten times or more. The V call is TRBV5-1, the J call TRBJ2-1; 7 bases map to TRBD2. CDR1 is SGHRS, CDR2 YFSETQ, per germline. The CDR3 runs to 15 residues. J gave up 7 bases and V 3 bases, and 10 bases lay outside the gene matches. The CDR3 sequence is CASSYRFGSGNEQFF. The CDR3 DNA reads TGCGCCAGCAGCTACCGATTTGGTAGCGGGAATGAGCAGTTCTTC.

This clone was detected ten times or more. The V and J genes are TRBV5-1 and TRBJ1-1; D gene uncertain. Trimming removed 0 bases from V and 1 base from J, with 10 bases in between. There are 15 residues in the CDR3. The germline V gene has CDR1 SGHRS and CDR2 YFSETQ. The chain's CDR3 is CASSLGGIRNTEAFF. The DNA for the CDR3 is TGCGCCAGCAGCTTGGGCGGTATTAGGAACACTGAAGCTTTCTTT. The full variable domain, with the rest looked up from reference TRBV5-1 and TRBJ1-1, is KAGVTQTPRYLIKTRGQQVTLSCSPISGHRSVSWYQQTPGQGLQFLFEYFSETQRNKGNFPGRFSGRQFSNSRSEMNVSTLELGDSALYLCASSLGGIRNTEAFFGQGTRLTVV.

In this sample, this clone turned up many times. V gene TRBV19 combines with J gene TRBJ2-7; D not resolved. In germline, CDR1 is LNHDA, CDR2 SQIVND (reference sequence). The V gene lost 8 bases and the J gene lost 5 bases, with 10 bases spanning the gap. This CDR3 has 11 residues. CDR3: CASSRSDEQYF. The CDR3 coding sequence is TGTGCCAGTTCTCGGAGTGACGAGCAGTACTTC.

This clone was seen ten or more times. The rearrangement joins TRBV19 to TRBJ2-1; 9 positions agree with TRBD2. Germline trimming cut 4 bases from V and 5 bases from J; bases unmatched to any gene: 15. The germline CDR1 and CDR2 sequences are LNHDA and SQIVND (reference sequence). CDR3 length: 18 residues. In DNA, the CDR3 is TGTGCCAGTAGTACCCCCTTATCTAGCGGGATTATGGACAATGAGCAGTTCTTC. Its translation: CASSTPLSSGIMDNEQFF.

The chain employs TRBV7-9 and TRBJ1-4; D is ambiguous. V lost 1 base and J lost 7, with 13 bases in between. Per the germline V gene, CDR1 is SEHNR and CDR2 is FQNEAQ (reference sequence). This CDR3 comprises 15 residues. DNA for the CDR3: TGTGCCAGCAGCTTAGGTTCAGCGAAGATTGAAAAACTGTTTTTT. Protein sequence: CASSLGSAKIEKLFF. The full variable domain, in which reference TRBV7-9 and TRBJ1-4 provide the parts outside the CDR3, is DTGVSQNPRHKITKRGQNVTFRCDPISEHNRLYWYRQTLGQGPEFLTYFQNEAQLEKSRLLSDRFSAERPKGSFSTLEIQRTEQGDSAMYLCASSLGSAKIEKLFFGSGTQLSVL.

The sample holds many counts of this clone. The genes are TRBV5-1 and TRBJ2-7; 11 nucleotides agree with TRBD2. V trimming: 0 bases; J trimming: 1 base; junction bases outside the gene matches: 6. Germline lookup yields CDR1 SGHRS and CDR2 YFSETQ. The length of the CDR3 is 17 residues. CDR3 DNA sequence: TGCGCCAGCAGCTTGGAAAGGGGACTAGCGGATTCCTACGAGCAGTACTTC. Translated: CASSLERGLADSYEQYF.

This clone was observed at least ten times. The CDR3 region is CASSIWGTGLQPQHF. The DNA of the CDR3 is TGTGCCAGTAGTATATGGGGGACAGGGTTGCAGCCCCAGCATTTT. The V gene is TRBV19, the J gene TRBJ1-5; TRBD1 matches 9 bases. Trimming at V came to 2 bases and at J to 7 bases, leaving 6 bases not matched to a gene. The CDR3 extends over 15 amino acids. Germline V gene sequence: CDR1 LNHDA, CDR2 SQIVND (reference sequence).

This clone came up many times. This chain uses TRBV4-2 with TRBJ1-5, with D perhaps matching TRBD1 (5 bases). The ends were cut back, 5 bases at V and 7 bases at J, with 15 bases in the middle. This CDR3 spans 14 amino acids. The germline V gene has CDR1 LGHNA and CDR2 YNFKEQ. The CDR3 DNA reads as TGTGCCAGCAGCTTCGGCAGGGAAGGCCAGCCCCAGCATTTT. As protein: CASSFGREGQPQHF.